This T cell receptor (beta chain) was obtained from a study of blood T cell repertoires in COVID-19. The CDR3 spans 12 residues. Between the trimmed V and J ends, which lost 2 bases and 9 bases, there was a span of 8 bases. This table comes from immunoSEQ multiplex PCR, and its TCRdb copy is limited to in-frame clones, with some not included. This sample yields roughly 230,000 clones, of which over 75% are seen a single time; approximately 5.1% belongs to the top ten. This TCR came from a man aged 45 to 65 with COVID-19, enrolled during active disease. This chain joins TRBV12-3 or TRBV12-4 and TRBJ1-5; no definite D call. The specimen sequenced was peripheral blood. CDR3 sequence (DNA): TGTGCCAGCAGTTTACGGTTACGGCCCCAGCATTTT. Residues: CASSLRLRPQHF.